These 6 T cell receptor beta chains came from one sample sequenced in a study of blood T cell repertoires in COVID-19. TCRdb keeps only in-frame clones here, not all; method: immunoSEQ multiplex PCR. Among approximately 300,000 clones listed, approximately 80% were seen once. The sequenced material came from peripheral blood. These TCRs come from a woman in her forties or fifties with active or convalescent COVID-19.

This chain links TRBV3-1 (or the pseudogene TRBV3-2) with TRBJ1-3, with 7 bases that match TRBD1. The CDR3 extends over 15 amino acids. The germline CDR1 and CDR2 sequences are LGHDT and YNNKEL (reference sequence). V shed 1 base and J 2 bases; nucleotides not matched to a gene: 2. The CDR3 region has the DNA TGTGCCAGCAGCCAAGGAGGGGGCCCTGGAAACACCATATATTTT. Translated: CASSQGGGPGNTIYF.

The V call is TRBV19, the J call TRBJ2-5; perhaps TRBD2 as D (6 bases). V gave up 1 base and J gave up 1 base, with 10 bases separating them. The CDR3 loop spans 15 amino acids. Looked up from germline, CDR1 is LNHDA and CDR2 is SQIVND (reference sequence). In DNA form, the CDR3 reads TGTGCCAGTAGTATAGGTCGGGGGACCCAAGAGACCCAGTACTTC. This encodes CASSIGRGTQETQYF.

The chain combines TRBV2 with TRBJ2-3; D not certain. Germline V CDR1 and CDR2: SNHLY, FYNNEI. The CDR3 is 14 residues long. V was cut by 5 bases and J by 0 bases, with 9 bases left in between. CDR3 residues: CASSPPRSTDTQYF. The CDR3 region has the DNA TGTGCCAGCAGTCCGCCGAGGAGCACAGATACGCAGTATTTT.

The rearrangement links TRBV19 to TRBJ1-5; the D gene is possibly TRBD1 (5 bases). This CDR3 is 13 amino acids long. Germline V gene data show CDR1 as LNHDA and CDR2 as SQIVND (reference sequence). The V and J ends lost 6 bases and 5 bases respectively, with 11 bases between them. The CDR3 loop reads CASSLRGDQPQHF. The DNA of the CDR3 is TGTGCCAGTAGCCTTCGGGGGGATCAGCCCCAGCATTTT. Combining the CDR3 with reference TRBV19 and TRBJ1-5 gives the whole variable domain DGGITQSPKYLFRKEGQNVTLSCEQNLNHDAMYWYRQDPGQGLRLIYYSQIVNDFQKGDIAEGYSVSREKKESFPLTVTSAQKNPTAFYLCASSLRGDQPQHFGDGTRLSIL.

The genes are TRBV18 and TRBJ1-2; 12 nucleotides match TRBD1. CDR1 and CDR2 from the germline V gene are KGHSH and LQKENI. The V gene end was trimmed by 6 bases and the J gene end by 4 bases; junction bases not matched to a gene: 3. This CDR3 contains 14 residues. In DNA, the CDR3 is TGTGCCAGCTCCGGGACAGGGGGCGGCTATGGCTACACCTTC. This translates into CASSGTGGGYGYTF. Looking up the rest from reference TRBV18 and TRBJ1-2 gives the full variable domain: NAGVMQNPRHLVRRRGQEARLRCSPMKGHSHVYWYRQLPEEGLKFMVYLQKENIIDESGMPKERFSAEFPKEGPSILRIQQVVRGDSAAYFCASSGTGGGYGYTFGSGTRLTVV.

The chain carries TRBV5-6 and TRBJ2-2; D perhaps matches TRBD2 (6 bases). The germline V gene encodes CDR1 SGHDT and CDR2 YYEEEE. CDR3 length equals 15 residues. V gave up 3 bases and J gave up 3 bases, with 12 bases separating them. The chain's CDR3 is CASSWGTVDTGELFF. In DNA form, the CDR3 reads TGTGCCAGCAGCTGGGGGACTGTAGACACCGGGGAGCTGTTTTTT. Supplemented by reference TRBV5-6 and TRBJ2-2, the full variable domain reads DAGVTQSPTHLIKTRGQQVTLRCSPKSGHDTVSWYQQALGQGPQFIFQYYEEEERQRGNFPDRFSGHQFPNYSSELNVNALLLGDSALYLCASSWGTVDTGELFFGEGSRLTVL.